Following are 30 T cell receptor beta chains from one sample sequenced in a study of healthy donors' naive CD4 and CD8 T cells. Each TCR library used around 540 ng of total RNA and a linear amplification protocol. TCRdb re-called the reads with MiXCR, one entry per CDR3 protein. The table records about 200,000 distinct CDR3 sequences, 65% to 75% of them present only once. Sequencing was carried out using naive CD4+ and CD8+ T cells sorted from blood, pooled from several donors. The receptors originated from a pool of human donors in good health; the sample pools cells from several healthy donors.

This chain links TRBV19 with TRBJ1-1; D ambiguous. The CDR3 loop spans 10 amino acids. Germline V gene data show CDR1 as LNHDA and CDR2 as SQIVND (reference sequence). V was cut by 10 bases and J by 6 bases, with 9 bases left in between. The DNA for the CDR3 is TGTGCCACCTTTGCGGCTGAAGCTTTCTTT. This gives the protein CATFAAEAFF.

The rearrangement uses TRBV14 and TRBJ1-3; D call uncertain. The germline gives CDR1 SGHDN, CDR2 FVKESK. V lost 1 base to trimming and J lost 0 bases, with 10 bases between them. The CDR3 runs 16 residues. CDR3 coding DNA: TGTGCCAGCAGCCAAGCCCCGGCGGGCTCTGGAAACACCATATATTTT. This gives the protein CASSQAPAGSGNTIYF.

Only a few counts were recorded for this clonotype. The rearrangement joins TRBV28 to TRBJ2-7; D is uncertain. V was cut by 1 base and J by 6 bases, with 10 bases left in between. This CDR3 region has 13 residues. CDR1 is MDHEN and CDR2 is SYDVKM in the germline V gene. DNA for the CDR3: TGTGCCAGCAGTTTATCAGACTGGGGCGAGCAGTACTTC. This translates into CASSLSDWGEQYF.

V usage is TRBV28 and J usage is TRBJ1-3, with 7 bases lining up with TRBD1. From germline, CDR1 is MDHEN and CDR2 SYDVKM. After removal of 6 bases from V and 1 base from J, the junction contained 3 bases not matched to a gene. The CDR3 is 14 residues long. CDR3 sequence (DNA): TGTGCCAGCAGCCGACAGGGATCTGGAAACACCATATATTTT. It specifies CASSRQGSGNTIYF.

The V call is TRBV5-4, the J call TRBJ2-7; D ambiguous. V dropped 1 base and J dropped 3 bases, with 14 bases sitting between them. The CDR3 spans 15 residues. Germline CDR1 SGHNT, CDR2 YYREEE (reference sequence). The CDR3 sequence is CASSLRYSQNYEQYF. In nucleotides, the CDR3 is TGTGCCAGCAGCTTGAGGTATAGCCAGAACTACGAGCAGTACTTC.

The chain couples TRBV6-6 to TRBJ1-1, with a tentative D call TRBD1 (5 bases). Trimming took 2 bases from V and 5 from J, leaving 18 bases between them. Germline V CDR1 and CDR2: MNHNY, SVGAGI (reference sequence). The CDR3 is made up of 16 amino acids. The CDR3 sequence: CASSYTRARGGTEAFF. In nucleotides, the CDR3 is TGTGCCAGCAGTTACACCAGGGCCCGGGGAGGGACTGAAGCTTTCTTT.

This clonotype was counted a few times. The chain uses TRBV6-5 and TRBJ2-1, with TRBD1 matching over 9 bases. Germline lookup yields CDR1 MNHEY and CDR2 SVGAGI. With V trimmed by 0 bases and J by 2 bases, 2 bases remained unmatched. The CDR3 spans 16 residues. The DNA of the CDR3 is TGTGCCAGCAGTTACTCGAACAGGGGGCCCTACAATGAGCAGTTCTTC. As protein: CASSYSNRGPYNEQFF.

This clonotype was counted only a few times. The V gene is TRBV6-2 or TRBV6-3, the J gene TRBJ2-2; D possibly corresponds to TRBD1 (5 bases). Germline lookup yields CDR1 MNHEY and CDR2 SVGEGT. The CDR3 sequence is 16 residues long. V lost 3 bases, J lost 1 base, and 12 bases lay in between. This chain's CDR3 is CASSYIGQRNTGELFF. The CDR3 nucleotides are TGTGCCAGCAGTTATATCGGACAAAGGAACACCGGGGAGCTGTTTTTT.

J is TRBJ2-7 and V is TRBV29-1, with D possibly TRBD1 on 6 matching bases. Per the germline V gene, CDR1 is SQVTM and CDR2 is ANQGSEA. The CDR3 totals 14 residues. Trimming removed 4 bases from V and 2 bases from J, with 15 bases in between. The CDR3, as DNA: TGCAGCGTTGTCCCCCAGGGGACCCCCTACGAGCAGTACTTC. This translates into CSVVPQGTPYEQYF.

The chain employs TRBV6-5 and TRBJ2-5, with 9 bases matching TRBD2. J lost 4 bases, V lost 6 bases, and 15 bases had no gene match. The CDR3 covers 17 residues. Germline V gene lookup returns CDR1 MNHEY and CDR2 SVGAGI. CDR3 region: CASSPDLELAGAETQYF. DNA of the CDR3: TGTGCCAGCAGCCCGGACTTGGAATTAGCGGGGGCAGAGACCCAGTACTTC.

This chain connects TRBV18 to TRBJ2-1, with 7 nucleotides matching TRBD2. Germline V lookup: CDR1 KGHSH, CDR2 LQKENI. V was clipped by 3 bases and J by 10 bases; unmatched bases: 9. This CDR3 contains 14 residues. Here the CDR3 DNA reads TGTGCCAGCTCACCGGAGGGAGGGGTCCTGGAGCAGTTCTTC. Translating gives CASSPEGGVLEQFF.

The chain has TRBV5-6 and TRBJ2-5; 7 bases map to TRBD2. CDR3 length equals 15 residues. Per the germline V gene, CDR1 is SGHDT and CDR2 is YYEEEE. V trimming: 3 bases; J trimming: 5 bases; junction bases outside the gene matches: 10. The CDR3 sequence is CASSSLQRDWETQYF. In DNA, the CDR3 is TGTGCCAGCAGCTCCCTACAGCGGGACTGGGAGACCCAGTACTTC.

This clonotype has only a few counts. The rearrangement uses TRBV19 and TRBJ1-5, with D tentatively TRBD1 (6 bases). The CDR3 runs to 14 residues. V shed 3 bases and J shed 5 bases, with 11 bases lying between them. Germline V gives CDR1 LNHDA, CDR2 SQIVND (reference sequence). The CDR3 is CASSIRGTDQPQHF. As DNA, the CDR3 is TGTGCCAGTAGTATCAGGGGAACGGATCAGCCCCAGCATTTT. The full variable domain, with the rest looked up from reference TRBV19 and TRBJ1-5, is DGGITQSPKYLFRKEGQNVTLSCEQNLNHDAMYWYRQDPGQGLRLIYYSQIVNDFQKGDIAEGYSVSREKKESFPLTVTSAQKNPTAFYLCASSIRGTDQPQHFGDGTRLSIL.

This clonotype was seen only once. This rearrangement joins TRBV29-1 to TRBJ1-2; 8 positions agree with TRBD1. Trimming removed 2 bases from V and 4 bases from J; junction bases left unmatched: 6. Germline CDR1 and CDR2: SQVTM and ANQGSEA. The CDR3 covers 14 residues. This chain's CDR3 is CSVERQGRGYGYTF. The CDR3 DNA reads TGCAGCGTTGAACGACAGGGGAGGGGCTATGGCTACACCTTC.

V usage is TRBV5-6 and J usage is TRBJ2-7; 7 bases are a match to TRBD1. CDR1 and CDR2 from the germline V gene are SGHDT and YYEEEE. The CDR3 is 13 residues long. V shed 3 bases and J 3 bases; nucleotides not matched to a gene: 3. The chain's CDR3 is CASSWGTVYEQYF. The CDR3 nucleotides are TGTGCCAGCAGCTGGGGGACAGTCTACGAGCAGTACTTC.

This clonotype was counted once. The chain links TRBV23-1 to TRBJ2-1; D not resolved. TRBV23-1 is designated an ORF whose function remains uncertain. The CDR3 is made up of 14 amino acids. Trimming pared 4 bases from V and 4 bases from J, leaving 11 bases between. CDR3 in DNA: TGCGCCAGCAGTCTCCTCTCACAGTACAATGAGCAGTTCTTC. Encoded protein: CASSLLSQYNEQFF.

The V gene is TRBV15, the J gene TRBJ2-1; 9 bases map to TRBD2. V shed 1 base, J shed 3 bases, and the junction held 4 bases outside the gene matches. The CDR3 is 16 residues long. Germline V gene sequence: CDR1 LNHNV, CDR2 YYDKDF (reference sequence). The CDR3 is CATSRVSSGDYNEQFF. The DNA for the CDR3 is TGTGCCACCAGCAGAGTTTCTAGCGGGGACTACAATGAGCAGTTCTTC.

The CDR3 region is CSVGGDGQETQYF. The CDR3 DNA reads as TGCAGCGTTGGAGGGGACGGCCAAGAGACCCAGTACTTC. The chain combines TRBV29-1 with TRBJ2-5; either TRBD1 or TRBD2 may supply D (5 bases each). CDR1 SQVTM and CDR2 ANQGSEA come from the germline V gene. CDR3 length: 13 residues. V lost 4 bases and J 1 base, leaving 10 bases between the germline ends.

The V gene is TRBV4-3, the J gene TRBJ2-5; no firm D call. CDR1 and CDR2 (germline): LGHNA, YSLEER. V was cut by 1 base and J by 3 bases, with 6 bases left in between. The CDR3 has 13 amino acids. DNA of the CDR3: TGCGCCAGCAGCCAAGGGGAAGAAGAGACCCAGTACTTC. Translating it yields CASSQGEEETQYF.

This clonotype showed up just a few times. The chain links TRBV6-5 to TRBJ1-1; D ambiguous. CDR3 length equals 16 residues. The germline gives CDR1 MNHEY, CDR2 SVGAGI. V gave up 2 bases and J gave up 1 base, with 14 bases separating them. The CDR3 here is CASSYGSRQENTEAFF. CDR3 nucleotide sequence: TGTGCCAGCAGTTACGGTTCCCGGCAGGAGAACACTGAAGCTTTCTTT.

This clonotype came up a few times. V gene TRBV6-5 combines with J gene TRBJ2-7; 7 nucleotides align to TRBD1. The trim removed 5 bases at V and 3 bases at J, leaving 7 bases unmatched. Germline V lookup: CDR1 MNHEY, CDR2 SVGAGI. The CDR3 loop spans 14 amino acids. CDR3 loop: CASSGNRGYYEQYF. CDR3 nucleotide sequence: TGTGCCAGCAGTGGGAACAGGGGTTACTACGAGCAGTACTTC.

The CDR3 coding sequence is TGTGCCAGTAGTATAGGACCTCCCGAAGGGTACTACGAGCAGTACTTC. This gives the protein CASSIGPPEGYYEQYF. The chain is built from TRBV19 and TRBJ2-7; D remains unclear. The ends were cut back, 1 base at V and 3 bases at J, with 16 bases in the middle. The V gene's germline CDR1 is LNHDA and CDR2 SQIVND (reference sequence). This CDR3 comprises 16 residues.

V is TRBV11-2 and J is TRBJ2-1; 10 bases align to TRBD2. The CDR3 length is 15 residues. Germline values: CDR1 SGHAT, CDR2 FQNNGV. V trimming: 5 bases; J trimming: 7 bases; junction bases outside the gene matches: 8. The CDR3 sequence is CASSPGLAETNEQFF. CDR3 DNA: TGTGCCAGCAGCCCTGGACTAGCGGAGACTAATGAGCAGTTCTTC. The variable domain in full, completed from reference TRBV11-2 and TRBJ2-1, reads EAGVAQSPRYKIIEKRQSVAFWCNPISGHATLYWYQQILGQGPKLLIQFQNNGVVDDSQLPKDRFSAERLKGVDSTLKIQPAKLEDSAVYLCASSPGLAETNEQFFGPGTRLTVL.

The V call is TRBV30, the J call TRBJ2-3, with D tentatively TRBD2 (5 bases). This CDR3 is 15 amino acids long. With 0 bases removed from V and 6 bases from J, the gap between germline ends came to 16 bases. Per germline, CDR1 GTSNPN and CDR2 SVGIG (reference sequence). The CDR3 protein is CAWSVGVRPRDTQYF. The CDR3 DNA reads as TGTGCCTGGAGTGTCGGGGTTCGACCGCGGGATACGCAGTATTTT.

This clonotype showed up just a few times. The CDR3 region is CASSLEQGFYNEQFF. For the CDR3, the DNA is TGTGCCAGCAGCTTGGAACAGGGATTCTACAATGAGCAGTTCTTC. This rearrangement joins TRBV5-6 to TRBJ2-1; maybe TRBD1 (6 bases). Germline loops: CDR1 SGHDT, CDR2 YYEEEE. The CDR3 consists of 15 residues. Trimming removed 0 bases at V and 3 bases at J, with 10 bases between.

The genes are TRBV29-1 and TRBJ2-3, with D tentatively TRBD1 (6 bases). Germline lookup yields CDR1 SQVTM and CDR2 ANQGSEA. The CDR3 totals 13 residues. V was pared by 7 bases and J by 0 bases, with 11 bases between. The CDR3 spells CSGEGESTDTQYF. For the CDR3, the DNA is TGCAGCGGCGAGGGGGAGAGCACAGATACGCAGTATTTT.

This clonotype showed up just a few times. V is TRBV29-1 and J is TRBJ1-2; tentatively, D is TRBD1 (6 bases). V lost 7 bases and J 4 bases, leaving 16 bases between the germline ends. The CDR3 runs to 13 residues. Per germline, CDR1 SQVTM and CDR2 ANQGSEA. The CDR3 DNA reads as TGCAGCGCTATACAGGGAGGGAGCTATGGCTACACCTTC. The encoded protein is CSAIQGGSYGYTF.

V and J are TRBV28 and TRBJ1-2, with D perhaps matching TRBD1 (6 bases). Trimming took off 3 bases at V and 1 base at J, with 30 bases between the two ends. The CDR3 covers 21 residues. Germline CDR1 and CDR2: MDHEN and SYDVKM. DNA for the CDR3: TGTGCCAGCAGTTTTCCCAACGTAATTCTTACTCCGGGACACAGTAACTATGGCTACACCTTC. As protein: CASSFPNVILTPGHSNYGYTF.

The chain combines TRBV12-3 or TRBV12-4 with TRBJ2-4; possible D gene TRBD1, 6 bases. The CDR3 spans 22 residues. V lost 3 bases to trimming and J lost 2 bases, with 32 bases between them. The CDR3 region is CASSFSMRIDRRSLRSKNIQYF. The CDR3 coding sequence is TGTGCCAGCAGTTTTTCAATGAGAATTGACAGGCGGAGCCTTAGGTCCAAAAACATTCAGTACTTC.

J is TRBJ2-1 and V is TRBV24-1, with TRBD1 matching 8 bases. CDR1 and CDR2 from the germline V gene are KGHDR and SFDVKD. This CDR3 has 15 residues. The ends lost 7 bases at V and 5 bases at J; junction bases unmatched: 9. The CDR3 sequence is CATSQDRAVHNEQFF. In nucleotides, the CDR3 is TGTGCCACCAGCCAGGACAGGGCGGTCCACAATGAGCAGTTCTTC.